These 24 T cell receptor beta chains share one sample of origin, sequenced in a study of technical replicates of blood from several donors. Using immunoSEQ multiplex PCR, the repertoire was profiled, and TCRdb retains in-frame clones only, with some absent. The sample has approximately 87,000 clones, around 96% seen once. The sequencing sample was made of T cells isolated from PBMCs. These receptors were collected from a human donor in good health.

The CDR3 coding sequence is TGTGCCAGCAGCCCACGAAGACAGGGGGCTATCAATGAGCAGTTCTTC. As protein: CASSPRRQGAINEQFF. The chain uses TRBV9 and TRBJ2-1; 10 nucleotides line up with TRBD1. Trimming removed 4 bases from V and 6 bases from J; junction bases left unmatched: 10. The V gene's germline CDR1 is SGDLS and CDR2 YYNGEE. The CDR3 is 16 amino acids.

The chain recombines TRBV29-1 with TRBJ2-7, with 8 bases matching TRBD1. The length of the CDR3 is 13 residues. Germline V gene sequence: CDR1 SQVTM, CDR2 ANQGSEA. V lost 0 bases, J lost 3 bases, and 1 base stayed unmatched. In DNA form, the CDR3 reads TGCAGCGTTGAAGACGACAGGGGCTACGAGCAGTACTTC. Amino acids: CSVEDDRGYEQYF.

This chain uses TRBV14 with TRBJ2-5; D may be TRBD1 (8 bases). The CDR3 has 18 amino acids. V was trimmed by 3 bases and J by 7 bases, leaving 27 bases between them. Germline assignment: CDR1 SGHDN and CDR2 FVKESK. The CDR3 is CASSHNRGGLLAQGTQYF. DNA for the CDR3: TGTGCCAGCAGCCATAACAGGGGGGGTCTCCTAGCCCAGGGGACCCAGTACTTC.

The rearrangement joins TRBV27 to TRBJ2-3, with 10 bases that match TRBD2. The CDR3 runs to 16 residues. Germline assignment: CDR1 MNHEY and CDR2 SMNVEV (reference sequence). V dropped 3 bases and J dropped 0; count of bases not matched to a gene: 3. The DNA for the CDR3 is TGTGCCAGCAGTTTTGGACTAGCGGTGAGCACAGATACGCAGTATTTT. It specifies CASSFGLAVSTDTQYF.

V gene TRBV6-6 combines with J gene TRBJ2-1; maybe TRBD2 (6 bases). Trimming took off 6 bases at V and 4 bases at J, with 13 bases between the two ends. Germline-derived CDR1 and CDR2 are MNHNY and SVGAGI (reference sequence). The length of the CDR3 is 14 residues. The CDR3 reads CASRREGLYNEQFF. The CDR3 nucleotides read TGTGCCAGCAGACGAGAGGGACTTTACAATGAGCAGTTCTTC.

The rearrangement uses TRBV28 and TRBJ2-1, with 7 bases that match TRBD1. The V and J ends lost 6 bases and 5 bases, in that order; junction bases with no gene match: 10. The length of the CDR3 is 15 residues. Germline CDR1 is MDHEN and CDR2 is SYDVKM. In DNA, the CDR3 is TGTGCCAGCAGGCCTTGGGACAGTATCAACAATGAGCAGTTCTTC. Its protein is CASRPWDSINNEQFF.

The chain recombines TRBV6-6 with TRBJ2-1; TRBD2 agrees at 13 bases. V lost 6 bases, J lost 6 bases, and 8 bases stayed unmatched. CDR3 length: 16 amino acids. CDR1 MNHNY and CDR2 SVGAGI come from the germline V gene (reference sequence). The CDR3 sequence: CASRSRLAGGANEQFF. For the CDR3, the DNA is TGTGCCAGCAGGTCCCGACTAGCGGGAGGCGCCAATGAGCAGTTCTTC.

The chain recombines TRBV30 with TRBJ1-2; no reliable D call. The CDR3 covers 12 residues. The germline V gene has CDR1 GTSNPN and CDR2 SVGIG (reference sequence). V dropped 0 bases and J dropped 4 bases, with 6 bases sitting between them. This CDR3 reads CAWSVPGYGYTF. The CDR3 DNA reads as TGTGCCTGGAGTGTACCCGGCTATGGCTACACCTTC.

This chain connects TRBV27 to TRBJ2-7, with TRBD1 identical over 7 bases. The CDR3 consists of 12 residues. CDR1 and CDR2 (germline): MNHEY, SMNVEV (reference sequence). V was clipped by 5 bases and J by 5 bases; unmatched bases: 3. This CDR3 reads CASSTTGDEQYF. The DNA for the CDR3 is TGTGCCAGCAGTACAACAGGGGACGAGCAGTACTTC.

The J gene is TRBJ2-7, the V gene TRBV11-3; D call uncertain. The germline V and J ends were trimmed by 4 bases and 1 base, with 8 bases remaining between them. This CDR3 has 13 amino acids. In germline, CDR1 is SGHNT, CDR2 YENEEA. The CDR3 region is CASSSWASYEQYF. The CDR3 DNA reads as TGTGCCAGCAGCTCCTGGGCATCCTACGAGCAGTACTTC.

The genes are TRBV11-2 and TRBJ2-3, with TRBD2 matching over 7 bases. The CDR3 consists of 14 residues. Germline-derived CDR1 and CDR2 are SGHAT and FQNNGV. The ends lost 1 base at V and 8 bases at J; junction bases unmatched: 6. Here the CDR3 DNA reads TGTGCCAGCAGCTTAGGGGCGGGAGTGGCTACGCAGTATTTT. Translation gives CASSLGAGVATQYF.

The J gene is TRBJ2-5, the V gene TRBV5-1; 8 bases are a match to TRBD2. This CDR3 is built from 14 residues. With 4 bases clipped from V and 2 bases from J, the junction kept 4 bases outside the gene matches. Looked up from germline, CDR1 is SGHRS and CDR2 is YFSETQ. The CDR3 is CASSPGGAQETQYF. DNA of the CDR3: TGCGCCAGCAGCCCCGGGGGGGCGCAAGAGACCCAGTACTTC.

The chain recombines TRBV6-1 with TRBJ2-2, with D maybe TRBD2 (6 bases). This CDR3 spans 15 amino acids. Germline V gene data show CDR1 as MNHNS and CDR2 as SASEGT. Trimming shortened V by 5 bases and J by 1 base, and 11 bases separated the two germline ends. The chain's CDR3 is CASSSGSLNTGELFF. The CDR3 DNA reads TGTGCCAGCAGTTCCGGGAGCCTGAACACCGGGGAGCTGTTTTTT.

The rearrangement links TRBV11-2 to TRBJ2-3; 7 bases align to TRBD2. Trimming cost V 1 base and J 6 bases; bases outside gene matches: 10. Germline V CDR1 and CDR2: SGHAT, FQNNGV. The CDR3 covers 16 residues. The CDR3 region is CASSLALREIRDTQYF. CDR3 sequence (DNA): TGTGCCAGCAGCTTAGCGCTGCGGGAGATACGCGATACGCAGTATTTT. The whole variable domain, remainder taken from reference TRBV11-2 and TRBJ2-3, is EAGVAQSPRYKIIEKRQSVAFWCNPISGHATLYWYQQILGQGPKLLIQFQNNGVVDDSQLPKDRFSAERLKGVDSTLKIQPAKLEDSAVYLCASSLALREIRDTQYFGPGTRLTVL.

The rearrangement joins TRBV12-5 to TRBJ2-1, with D unclear. In germline, CDR1 is LGHNT, CDR2 FRNRAP. V lost 6 bases, J lost 4 bases, and 13 bases lay in between. This CDR3 comprises 14 residues. The CDR3 reads CASGSPLSYNEQFF. CDR3 DNA: TGTGCTAGTGGCTCCCCTCTCAGTTACAATGAGCAGTTCTTC.

The V gene is TRBV27, the J gene TRBJ1-5; 9 bases agree with TRBD1. J lost 7 bases, V lost 2 bases, and 12 bases had no gene match. Germline CDR1 reads MNHEY; CDR2 reads SMNVEV (reference sequence). The CDR3 is 17 amino acids. In nucleotides, the CDR3 is TGTGCCAGCAGTTTAGTCGGGACAGGGAGAATGTACCAGCCCCAGCATTTT. It yields the protein CASSLVGTGRMYQPQHF.

The chain joins TRBV19 to TRBJ1-3, with 7 bases lining up with TRBD1. Looked up from germline, CDR1 is LNHDA and CDR2 is SQIVND (reference sequence). The CDR3 extends over 13 amino acids. V dropped 7 bases and J dropped 4; count of bases not matched to a gene: 4. The chain's CDR3 is CASNRGLGNTIYF. The CDR3 DNA follows: TGTGCCAGTAATAGGGGGCTGGGAAACACCATATATTTT.

This clone was counted once. The rearrangement links TRBV7-6 to TRBJ2-3, with D perhaps TRBD2 (7 bases). CDR1 SGHVS and CDR2 FNYEAQ come from the germline V gene. The CDR3 consists of 14 residues. V lost 8 bases to trimming and J lost 3 bases, with 15 bases between them. The CDR3 DNA follows: TGTGCCAGCGGGGGGGGCACCTTTACAGATACGCAGTATTTT. Translating it yields CASGGGTFTDTQYF.

CDR3 sequence (DNA): TGTGCCAGCAGCCCAGGACTTCCTGGACTCCACGAGCAGTACTTC. Its protein is CASSPGLPGLHEQYF. The V call is TRBV5-4, the J call TRBJ2-7, with D possibly matching TRBD2 (5 bases). Per the germline V gene, CDR1 is SGHNT and CDR2 is YYREEE (reference sequence). The CDR3 is 15 residues long. Trimming cost V 4 bases and J 5 bases, with 19 bases left between them.

The chain recombines TRBV29-1 with TRBJ1-1; 7 bases fit TRBD1. The CDR3 is 13 residues long. Germline V gives CDR1 SQVTM, CDR2 ANQGSEA. Trimming took 6 bases from V and 1 from J; bases not matched to a gene: 5. CDR3 sequence (DNA): TGCAGCGTCAGACAGGGACAGAACACTGAAGCTTTCTTT. It specifies CSVRQGQNTEAFF.

This clone occurred once. The V call is TRBV18, the J call TRBJ2-3; TRBD1 matches at 7 bases. This CDR3 has 16 amino acids. The germline V gene has CDR1 KGHSH and CDR2 LQKENI. V shed 6 bases and J 8 bases; nucleotides not matched to a gene: 17. Written as DNA, the CDR3 is TGTGCCAGCTCCCCGCCCGGAGACAGGGAAGGGGGTACGCAGTATTTT. Protein sequence: CASSPPGDREGGTQYF.

The table lists this clone with a count of one. V and J are TRBV29-1 and TRBJ1-2, with D possibly matching TRBD1 (5 bases). This CDR3 is built from 10 residues. Trimming took off 4 bases at V and 7 bases at J, with 7 bases between the two ends. Germline values: CDR1 SQVTM, CDR2 ANQGSEA. This CDR3 is CSVGDSGYTF. In nucleotides, the CDR3 is TGCAGCGTTGGAGACAGTGGCTACACCTTC.

The chain carries TRBV7-9 and TRBJ1-4; 9 nucleotides line up with TRBD1. The J segment lost 5 bases and the V segment lost 6 bases, leaving 19 bases of the junction unmatched. Germline loops: CDR1 SEHNR, CDR2 FQNEAQ (reference sequence). The CDR3 is 19 amino acids. The CDR3 nucleotides read TGTGCCAGCAGTCAAACACAGGGGGCGCGAGGCGGTAAAAATGAAAAACTGTTTTTT. Its protein product is CASSQTQGARGGKNEKLFF.

This chain uses TRBV28 with TRBJ2-7; possibly TRBD1 for D (5 bases). The CDR3 extends over 13 amino acids. Germline V CDR1 and CDR2: MDHEN, SYDVKM. V shed 1 base and J shed 3 bases, with 7 bases lying between them. CDR3 coding DNA: TGTGCCAGCAGTTTATATCAGGGCTACGAGCAGTACTTC. This translates into CASSLYQGYEQYF.